These T cell receptor beta chains were read from a single sample in a study of T-cell memory formation after mild COVID-19. TCRdb reprocessed the 5' RACE reads with MiXCR, giving one entry per CDR3 protein. The data show a few hundred thousand distinct CDR3 sequences, around 17% seen once. Sequenced input: PBMCs or a T cell subset sorted from them (not recorded which). The origin of the receptors is a man younger than 35 who had mild COVID-19 (a few samples of this study predate the infection). Cell type and time point are not known. Each CDR3 is given with its conserved first and last residue.

cdr3_aa v_call
CASSLAAASSYEQYF TRBV7-2
CASSYSPADDYGYTF TRBV6-2/TRBV6-3
CASSFWDRNSYEQYF TRBV7-8
CSVVLAGGGDTQYF TRBV29-1
CASSLLRGRNEQFF TRBV7-3
CASSQGQYYGYTF TRBV4-1
CASSLSVAGGPHKTQYF TRBV5-5
CASSTQGLFLEAFF TRBV28
CASSLRQGSRYTF TRBV11-2
CASGDPPGQGAFEQYF TRBV9
CASNPGERGNQETQYF TRBV7-9
CASSLAYRATPGANVLTF TRBV7-9
CASSRTSGDGETQYF TRBV5-4
CASSTAGTRNTEAFF TRBV5-1
CASSQIGQLYGYTF TRBV4-1
CASSFSRPETDTQYF TRBV12-3/TRBV12-4
CASSEGGSISYNEQFF TRBV6-4
CASPRGGFPDTQYF TRBV2
CSARKGGSGGQETQYF TRBV20-1
CASSQEKGPTYEQYF TRBV14
CASSLMEGGRNSPLHF TRBV7-6
CASSYQTPNTGELFF TRBV6-6
CASSQEVWDTQYF TRBV3-1
CASSVRGMETQYF TRBV25-1
CASSLPTGGISYNSPLHF TRBV28
CASSLGLAGVYNEQFF TRBV5-5
CSAGPGQGTRYGYTF TRBV20-1
CASSEAGGWGTDTQYF TRBV2
CSVVGVDPSSYNEQFF TRBV29-1
CASSLALAGANYGYTF TRBV5-1
CSAAKRDNEQFF TRBV20-1
CASSPRDGIWPQHF TRBV7-2
CASSLEGGKIGELFF TRBV5-1
CASSPEGAIANYGYTF TRBV5-1
CASSYSRQGTYF TRBV6-6
CASSSKPTSGSYEQYF TRBV6-5
CASSGWTDAYEQYF TRBV5-6
CAISEWRISGNTIYF TRBV10-3
CASSRTGSADTQYF TRBV5-1